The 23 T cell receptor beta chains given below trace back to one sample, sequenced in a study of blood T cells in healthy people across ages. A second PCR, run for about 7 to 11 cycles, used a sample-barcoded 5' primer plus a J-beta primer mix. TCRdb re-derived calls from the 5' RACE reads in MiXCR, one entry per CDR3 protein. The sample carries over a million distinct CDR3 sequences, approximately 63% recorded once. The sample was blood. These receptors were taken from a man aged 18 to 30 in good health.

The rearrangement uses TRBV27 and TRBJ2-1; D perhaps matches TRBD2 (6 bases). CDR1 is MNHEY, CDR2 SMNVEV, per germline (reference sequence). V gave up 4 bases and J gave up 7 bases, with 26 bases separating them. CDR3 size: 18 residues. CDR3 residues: CASSYRAMDYIRLNEQFF. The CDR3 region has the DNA TGTGCCAGCAGTTACCGGGCAATGGACTATATAAGACTGAATGAGCAGTTCTTC.

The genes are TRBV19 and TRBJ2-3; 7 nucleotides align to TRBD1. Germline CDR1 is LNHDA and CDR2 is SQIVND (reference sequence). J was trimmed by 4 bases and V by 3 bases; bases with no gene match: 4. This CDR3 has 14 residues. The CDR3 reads CASSIGQVADTQYF. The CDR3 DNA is TGTGCCAGTAGTATCGGACAGGTGGCAGATACGCAGTATTTT.

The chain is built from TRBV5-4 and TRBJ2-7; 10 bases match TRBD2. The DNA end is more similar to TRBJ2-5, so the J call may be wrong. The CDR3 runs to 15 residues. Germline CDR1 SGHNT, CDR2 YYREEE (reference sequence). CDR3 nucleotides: TGTGCCAGCAGCCTTCCCCTAGCGGGAGACGAGACCCAGTACTTC. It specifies CASSLPLAGDETQYF.

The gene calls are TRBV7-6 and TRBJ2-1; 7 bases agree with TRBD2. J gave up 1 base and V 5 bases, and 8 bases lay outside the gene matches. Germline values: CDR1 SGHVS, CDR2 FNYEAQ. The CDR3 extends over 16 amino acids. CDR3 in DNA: TGTGCCAGCAGCCAGGTACTCGGGGGGTCCTACAATGAGCAGTTCTTC. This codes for CASSQVLGGSYNEQFF.

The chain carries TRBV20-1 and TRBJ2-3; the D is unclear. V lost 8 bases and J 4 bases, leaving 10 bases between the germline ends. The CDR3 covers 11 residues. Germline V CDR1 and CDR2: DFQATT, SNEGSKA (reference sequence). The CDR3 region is CSFALSDTQYF. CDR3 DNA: TGCAGTTTTGCTCTCTCAGATACGCAGTATTTT.

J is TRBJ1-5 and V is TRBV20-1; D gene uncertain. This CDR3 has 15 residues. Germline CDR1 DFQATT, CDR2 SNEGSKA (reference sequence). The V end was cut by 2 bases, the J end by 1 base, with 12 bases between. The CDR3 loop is CSARRDRLSNQPQHF. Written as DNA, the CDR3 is TGCAGTGCTAGAAGGGATCGTTTAAGCAATCAGCCCCAGCATTTT.

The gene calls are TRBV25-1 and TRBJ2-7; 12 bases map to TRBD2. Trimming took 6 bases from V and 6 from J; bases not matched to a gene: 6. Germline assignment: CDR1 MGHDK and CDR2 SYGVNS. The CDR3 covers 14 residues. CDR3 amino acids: CASSVTSGSGEQYF. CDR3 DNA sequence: TGTGCCAGCAGCGTGACTAGCGGGAGTGGCGAGCAGTACTTC.

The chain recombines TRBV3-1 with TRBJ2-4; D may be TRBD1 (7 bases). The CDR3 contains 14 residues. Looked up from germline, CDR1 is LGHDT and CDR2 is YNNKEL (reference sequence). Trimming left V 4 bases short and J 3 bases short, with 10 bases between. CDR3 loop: CASSLQGGKNIQYF. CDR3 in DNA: TGTGCCAGCAGCCTCCAGGGGGGCAAAAACATTCAGTACTTC.

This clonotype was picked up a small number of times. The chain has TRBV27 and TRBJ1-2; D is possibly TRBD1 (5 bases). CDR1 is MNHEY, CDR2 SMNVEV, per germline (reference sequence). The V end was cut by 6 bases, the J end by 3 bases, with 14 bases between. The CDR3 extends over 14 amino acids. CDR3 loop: CASSPVGTYYGYTF. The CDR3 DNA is TGTGCCAGCAGCCCTGTCGGGACCTACTATGGCTACACCTTC.

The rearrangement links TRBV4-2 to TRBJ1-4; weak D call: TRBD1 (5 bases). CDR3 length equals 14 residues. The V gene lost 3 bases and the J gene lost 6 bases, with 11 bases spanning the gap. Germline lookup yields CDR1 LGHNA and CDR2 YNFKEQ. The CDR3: CASSQKGGDEKLFF. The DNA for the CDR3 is TGTGCCAGCAGCCAGAAGGGAGGGGATGAAAAACTGTTTTTT.

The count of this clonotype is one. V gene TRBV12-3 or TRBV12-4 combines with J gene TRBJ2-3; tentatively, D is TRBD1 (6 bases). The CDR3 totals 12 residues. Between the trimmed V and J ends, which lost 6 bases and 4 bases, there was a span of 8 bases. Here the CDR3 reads CASSKGADTQYF. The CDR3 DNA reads TGTGCCAGCAGCAAGGGGGCAGATACGCAGTATTTT.

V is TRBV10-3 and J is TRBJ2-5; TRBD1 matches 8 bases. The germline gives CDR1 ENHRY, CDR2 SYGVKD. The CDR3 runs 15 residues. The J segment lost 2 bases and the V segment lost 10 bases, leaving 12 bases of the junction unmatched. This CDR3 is CATRDSGGSQETQYF. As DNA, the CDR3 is TGTGCCACCCGGGACTCAGGGGGCTCACAAGAGACCCAGTACTTC.

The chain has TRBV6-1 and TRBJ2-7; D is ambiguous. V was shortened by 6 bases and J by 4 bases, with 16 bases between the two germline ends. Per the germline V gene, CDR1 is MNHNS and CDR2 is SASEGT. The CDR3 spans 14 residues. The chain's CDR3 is CASRKTVGYYEQYF. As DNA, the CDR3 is TGTGCCAGCAGGAAAACGGTGGGTTATTACGAGCAGTACTTC.

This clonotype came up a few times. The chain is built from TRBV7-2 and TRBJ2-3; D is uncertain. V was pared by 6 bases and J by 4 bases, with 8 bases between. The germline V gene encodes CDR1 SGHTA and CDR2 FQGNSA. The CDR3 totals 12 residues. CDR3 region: CASRDVPDTQYF. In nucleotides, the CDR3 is TGTGCCAGCAGAGACGTTCCAGATACGCAGTATTTT. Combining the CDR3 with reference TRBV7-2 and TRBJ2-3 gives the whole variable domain GAGVSQSPSNKVTEKGKDVELRCDPISGHTALYWYRQSLGQGLEFLIYFQGNSAPDKSGLPSDRFSAERTGGSVSTLTIQRTQQEDSAVYLCASRDVPDTQYFGPGTRLTVL.

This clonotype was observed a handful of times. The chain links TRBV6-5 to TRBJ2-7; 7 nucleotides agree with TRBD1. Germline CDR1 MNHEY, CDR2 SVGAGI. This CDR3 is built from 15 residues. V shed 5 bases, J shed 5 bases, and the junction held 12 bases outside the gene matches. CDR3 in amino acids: CASSPRQGWSHEQYF. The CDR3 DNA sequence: TGTGCCAGCAGTCCCAGACAGGGCTGGTCCCACGAGCAGTACTTC.

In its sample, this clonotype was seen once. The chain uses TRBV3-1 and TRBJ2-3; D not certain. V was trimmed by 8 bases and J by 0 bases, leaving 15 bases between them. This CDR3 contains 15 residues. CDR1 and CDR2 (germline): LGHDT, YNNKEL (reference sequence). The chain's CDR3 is CASGPIGPSTDTQYF. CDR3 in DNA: TGTGCCAGCGGGCCCATCGGTCCGAGCACAGATACGCAGTATTTT.

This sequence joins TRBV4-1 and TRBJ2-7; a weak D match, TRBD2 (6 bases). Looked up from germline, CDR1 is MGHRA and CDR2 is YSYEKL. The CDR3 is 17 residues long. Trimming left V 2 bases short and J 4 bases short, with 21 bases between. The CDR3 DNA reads TGCGCCAGCAGCCAACCTAAGGGGCGGGGTCGGGAGTACGAGCAGTACTTC. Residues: CASSQPKGRGREYEQYF.

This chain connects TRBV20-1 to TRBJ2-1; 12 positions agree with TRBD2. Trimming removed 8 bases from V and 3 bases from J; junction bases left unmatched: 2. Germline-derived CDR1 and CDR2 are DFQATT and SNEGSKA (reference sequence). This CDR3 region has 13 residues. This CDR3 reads CSTLAGGYNEQFF. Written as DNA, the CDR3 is TGCAGTACACTAGCGGGGGGCTACAATGAGCAGTTCTTC.

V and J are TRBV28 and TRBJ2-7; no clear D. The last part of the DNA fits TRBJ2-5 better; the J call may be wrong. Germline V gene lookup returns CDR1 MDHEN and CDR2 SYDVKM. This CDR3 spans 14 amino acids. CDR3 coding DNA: TGTGCCAGCACCCCTCTCGAATCCGTAGGGACCCAGTACTTC. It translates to CASTPLESVGTQYF.

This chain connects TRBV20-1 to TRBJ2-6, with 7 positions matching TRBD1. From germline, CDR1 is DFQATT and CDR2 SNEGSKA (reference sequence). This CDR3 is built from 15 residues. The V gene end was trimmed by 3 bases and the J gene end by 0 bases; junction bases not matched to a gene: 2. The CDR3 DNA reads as TGCAGTGCTAGCGGGACAGACTCTGGGGCCAACGTCCTGACTTTC. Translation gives CSASGTDSGANVLTF.

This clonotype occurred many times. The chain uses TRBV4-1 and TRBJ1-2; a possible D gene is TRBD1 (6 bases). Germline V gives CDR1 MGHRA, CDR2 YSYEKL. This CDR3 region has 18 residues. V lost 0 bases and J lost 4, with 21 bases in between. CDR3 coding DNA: TGCGCCAGCAGCCAAGACCCTAATAAAGGGGGGTATAGCTATGGCTACACCTTC. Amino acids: CASSQDPNKGGYSYGYTF.

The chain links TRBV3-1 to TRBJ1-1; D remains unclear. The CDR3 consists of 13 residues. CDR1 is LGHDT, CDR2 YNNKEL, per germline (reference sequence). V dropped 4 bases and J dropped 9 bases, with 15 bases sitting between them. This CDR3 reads CASSPTGTEKAFF. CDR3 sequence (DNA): TGTGCCAGCAGCCCAACGGGAACAGAGAAAGCTTTCTTT. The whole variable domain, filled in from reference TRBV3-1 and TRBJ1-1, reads DTAVSQTPKYLVTQMGNDKSIKCEQNLGHDTMYWYKQDSKKFLKIMFSYNNKELIINETVPNRFSPKSPDKAHLNLHINSLELGDSAVYFCASSPTGTEKAFFGQGTRLTVV.

The CDR3 sequence is CASSYSAGVAKNIQYF. The CDR3 DNA reads as TGTGCCAGCAGTTACTCAGCGGGGGTAGCCAAAAACATTCAGTACTTC. The chain couples TRBV6-2 or TRBV6-3 to TRBJ2-4; TRBD2 agrees at 8 bases. CDR3 length equals 16 residues. The germline CDR1 and CDR2 sequences are MNHEY and SVGEGT. J gave up 0 bases and V 0 bases, and 1 base lay outside the gene matches.